Listed here are 4 T cell receptor beta chains from one sample, sequenced in a study of blood T cell repertoires in COVID-19. Produced via immunoSEQ multiplex PCR; TCRdb's table is partial and in-frame only. Among 50,000 to 70,000 clones, about 86% were seen once, and the ten largest hold around 9.1%. The sequenced sample consisted of peripheral blood. Receptors originate from a man at least 80 years old with COVID-19, enrolled during active disease.

The chain carries TRBV2 and TRBJ2-2; weak D call: TRBD2 (5 bases). Germline values: CDR1 SNHLY, CDR2 FYNNEI. V lost 10 bases, J lost 6 bases, and 18 bases lay in between. This CDR3 spans 14 amino acids. CDR3 region: CATTAEAVAGELFF. In nucleotides, the CDR3 is TGTGCCACCACAGCGGAGGCCGTCGCCGGGGAGCTGTTTTTT.

J is TRBJ1-4 and V is TRBV27; 7 bases fit TRBD1. The V segment lost 0 bases and the J segment 8 bases; nucleotides outside the gene matches: 9. CDR1 is MNHEY, CDR2 SMNVEV, per germline (reference sequence). There are 16 residues in the CDR3. The CDR3 DNA reads as TGTGCCAGCAGTTTATCGGTTGGGACAGACGACGAAAAACTGTTTTTT. The encoded protein is CASSLSVGTDDEKLFF.

The chain employs TRBV5-5 and TRBJ2-7; 8 positions agree with TRBD1. With V trimmed by 4 bases and J by 6 bases, 12 bases remained unmatched. The CDR3 has 15 residues. Germline loops: CDR1 SGHKS, CDR2 YYEKEE (reference sequence). The CDR3: CASSHSWDRLSEQYF. The CDR3 DNA is TGTGCCAGCAGCCATTCATGGGACAGGCTCAGCGAGCAGTACTTC.

The chain links TRBV20-1 to TRBJ2-5, with D possibly being TRBD1 (5 bases). With 3 bases removed from V and 3 bases from J, the gap between germline ends came to 11 bases. CDR1 DFQATT and CDR2 SNEGSKA come from the germline V gene (reference sequence). The CDR3 contains 13 residues. The CDR3 nucleotides are TGCAGTGCTAGTAGGGGTCGGGAAGAGACCCAGTACTTC. It encodes CSASRGREETQYF.